Included here is one TCR beta chain sequence, with context. This sample stems from a study of T cell responses to AZD1222 COVID-19 vaccine. Assay: immunoSEQ multiplex PCR; the TCRdb copy retains only in-frame clones and omits some. The sample holds 110,000 to 150,000 clones; just over 90% are singletons and the top ten take under 10%. This CDR3 comprises 13 residues. V lost 5 bases, J lost 2 bases, and 9 bases lay in between. In germline, CDR1 is SGHAT, CDR2 FQNNGV. The rearrangement joins TRBV11-2 to TRBJ1-2; D not resolved. This material consisted of peripheral blood, taken on day 0 of AZD1222 vaccination. The clonotype originates from an adult in good health. The CDR3 DNA follows: TGTGCCAGCAGCCGTGACGGCAACTATGGCTACACCTTC. Residues: CASSRDGNYGYTF.